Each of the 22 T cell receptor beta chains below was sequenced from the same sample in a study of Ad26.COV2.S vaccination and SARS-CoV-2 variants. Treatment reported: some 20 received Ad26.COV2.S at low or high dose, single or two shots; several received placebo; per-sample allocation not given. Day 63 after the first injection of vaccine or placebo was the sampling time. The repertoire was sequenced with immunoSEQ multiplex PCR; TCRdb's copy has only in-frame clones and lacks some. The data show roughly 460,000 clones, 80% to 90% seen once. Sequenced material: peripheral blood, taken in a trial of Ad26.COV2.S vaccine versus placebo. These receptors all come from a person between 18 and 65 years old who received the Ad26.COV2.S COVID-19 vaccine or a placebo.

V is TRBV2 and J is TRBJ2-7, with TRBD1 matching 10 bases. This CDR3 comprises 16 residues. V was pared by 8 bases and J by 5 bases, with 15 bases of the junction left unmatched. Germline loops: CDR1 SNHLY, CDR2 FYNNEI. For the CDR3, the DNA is TGTGCCAGCGCCGAGACAGGGGGCGCGGGAAGAGACGAGCAGTACTTC. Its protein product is CASAETGGAGRDEQYF.

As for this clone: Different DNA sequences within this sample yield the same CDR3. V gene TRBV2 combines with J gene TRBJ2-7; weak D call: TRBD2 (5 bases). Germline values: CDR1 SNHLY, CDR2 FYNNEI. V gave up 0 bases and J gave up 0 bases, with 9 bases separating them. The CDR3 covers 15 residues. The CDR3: CASSEAAGGSYEQYF. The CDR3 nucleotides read TGTGCCAGCAGTGAAGCCGCGGGCGGCTCCTACGAGCAGTACTTC.

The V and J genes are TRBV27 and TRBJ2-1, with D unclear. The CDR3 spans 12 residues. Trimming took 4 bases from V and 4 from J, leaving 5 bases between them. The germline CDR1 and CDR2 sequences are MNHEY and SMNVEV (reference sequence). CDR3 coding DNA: TGTGCCAGCAGTTCCCATTACAATGAGCAGTTCTTC. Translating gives CASSSHYNEQFF.

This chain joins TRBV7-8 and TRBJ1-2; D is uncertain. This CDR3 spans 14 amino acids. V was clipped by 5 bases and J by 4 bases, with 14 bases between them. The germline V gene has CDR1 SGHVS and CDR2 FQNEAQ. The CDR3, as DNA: TGTGCCAGCAGCCCCACGGGGAACGGCTATGGCTACACCTTC. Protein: CASSPTGNGYGYTF.

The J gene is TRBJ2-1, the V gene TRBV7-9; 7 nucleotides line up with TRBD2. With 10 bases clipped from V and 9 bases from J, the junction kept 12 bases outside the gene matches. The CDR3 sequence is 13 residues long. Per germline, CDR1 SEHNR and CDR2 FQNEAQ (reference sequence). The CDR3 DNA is TGTGCCACTAAGCGGGATGGACCAGGTGAGCAGTTCTTC. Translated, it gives CATKRDGPGEQFF.

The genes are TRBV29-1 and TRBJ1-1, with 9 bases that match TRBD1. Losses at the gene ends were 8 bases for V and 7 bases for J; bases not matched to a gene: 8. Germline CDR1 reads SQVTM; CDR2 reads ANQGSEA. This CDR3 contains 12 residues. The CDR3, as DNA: TGCAGCTTCCGGACAGGGGCAATTGAAGCTTTCTTT. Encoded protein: CSFRTGAIEAFF.

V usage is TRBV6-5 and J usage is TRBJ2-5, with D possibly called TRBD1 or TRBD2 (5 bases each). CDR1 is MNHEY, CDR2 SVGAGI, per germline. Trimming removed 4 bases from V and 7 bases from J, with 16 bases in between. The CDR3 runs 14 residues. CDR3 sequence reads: CASSSLGPAGTQYF. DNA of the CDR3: TGTGCCAGCAGTTCCTTGGGGCCCGCGGGGACCCAGTACTTC.

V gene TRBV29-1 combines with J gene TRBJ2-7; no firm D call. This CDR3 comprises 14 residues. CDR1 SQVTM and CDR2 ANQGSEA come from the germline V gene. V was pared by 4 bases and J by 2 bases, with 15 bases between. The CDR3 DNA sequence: TGCAGCGTTGCACACGGTAAACCTACCTACGAGCAGTACTTC. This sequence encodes CSVAHGKPTYEQYF.

The CDR3 spells CASSLGGTSGSMEQFF. CDR3 bases: TGTGCCAGCAGCTTGGGAGGGACTAGCGGGAGCATGGAGCAGTTCTTC. The chain joins TRBV5-4 to TRBJ2-1; 14 nucleotides align to TRBD2. This CDR3 is built from 16 residues. Germline trimming cut 0 bases from V and 10 bases from J; bases unmatched to any gene: 6. Germline CDR1 reads SGHNT; CDR2 reads YYREEE (reference sequence).

In nucleotides, the CDR3 is TGTGCCATCAGTGAAACCCTCCCGAACACCGGGGAGCTGTTTTTT. This translates into CAISETLPNTGELFF. The J gene is TRBJ2-2, the V gene TRBV10-3; no firm D call. V was trimmed by 3 bases and J by 0 bases, leaving 8 bases between them. The germline V gene encodes CDR1 ENHRY and CDR2 SYGVKD. This CDR3 is built from 15 residues.

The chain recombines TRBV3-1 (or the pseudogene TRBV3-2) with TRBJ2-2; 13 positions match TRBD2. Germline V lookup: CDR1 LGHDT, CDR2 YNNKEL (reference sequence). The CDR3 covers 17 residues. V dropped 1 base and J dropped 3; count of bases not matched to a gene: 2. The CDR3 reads CASSQGLAGGHTGELFF. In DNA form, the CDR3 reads TGTGCCAGCAGCCAAGGACTAGCGGGAGGACACACCGGGGAGCTGTTTTTT.

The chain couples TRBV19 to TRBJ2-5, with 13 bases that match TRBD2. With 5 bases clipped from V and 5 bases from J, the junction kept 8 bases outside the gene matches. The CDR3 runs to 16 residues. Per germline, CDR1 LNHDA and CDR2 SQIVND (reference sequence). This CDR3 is CASSVRTSGSGETQYF. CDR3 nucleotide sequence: TGTGCCAGTAGTGTCCGGACTAGCGGGAGTGGTGAGACCCAGTACTTC.

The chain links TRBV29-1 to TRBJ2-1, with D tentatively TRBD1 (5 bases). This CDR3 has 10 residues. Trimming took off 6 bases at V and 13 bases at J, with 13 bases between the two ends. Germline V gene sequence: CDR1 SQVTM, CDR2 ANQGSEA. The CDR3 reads CSVSRGVQFF. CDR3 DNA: TGCAGCGTGTCTAGGGGTGTCCAGTTCTTC.

This CDR3 is CASSRAPGNEQFF. Here the CDR3 DNA reads TGTGCCAGTAGTAGGGCCCCCGGCAATGAGCAGTTCTTC. V gene TRBV19 combines with J gene TRBJ2-1; D is ambiguous. V was cut by 4 bases and J by 6 bases, with 10 bases left in between. The CDR3 contains 13 residues. The germline gives CDR1 LNHDA, CDR2 SQIVND (reference sequence).

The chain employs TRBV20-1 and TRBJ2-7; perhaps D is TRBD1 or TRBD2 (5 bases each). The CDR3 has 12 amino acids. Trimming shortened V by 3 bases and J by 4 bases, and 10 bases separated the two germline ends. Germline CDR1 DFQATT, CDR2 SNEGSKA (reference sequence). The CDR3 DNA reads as TGCAGTGCTAGTCCAGGGAGTTACGAGCAGTACTTC. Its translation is CSASPGSYEQYF.

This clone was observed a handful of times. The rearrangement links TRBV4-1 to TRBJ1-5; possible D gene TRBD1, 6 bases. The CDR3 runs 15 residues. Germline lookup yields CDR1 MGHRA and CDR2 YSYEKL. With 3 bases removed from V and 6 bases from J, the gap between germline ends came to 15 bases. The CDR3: CASSHYQGYGQPQHF. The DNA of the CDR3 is TGCGCCAGCAGCCACTACCAGGGGTACGGTCAGCCCCAGCATTTT.

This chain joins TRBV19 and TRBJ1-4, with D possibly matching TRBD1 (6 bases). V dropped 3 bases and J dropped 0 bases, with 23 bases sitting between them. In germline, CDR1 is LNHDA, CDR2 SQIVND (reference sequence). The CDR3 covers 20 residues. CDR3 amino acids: CASSMRFRDTGSATNEKLFF. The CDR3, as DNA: TGTGCCAGTAGTATGCGGTTTCGGGACACCGGCTCAGCAACTAATGAAAAACTGTTTTTT. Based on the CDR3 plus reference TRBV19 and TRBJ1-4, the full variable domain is DGGITQSPKYLFRKEGQNVTLSCEQNLNHDAMYWYRQDPGQGLRLIYYSQIVNDFQKGDIAEGYSVSREKKESFPLTVTSAQKNPTAFYLCASSMRFRDTGSATNEKLFFGSGTQLSVL.

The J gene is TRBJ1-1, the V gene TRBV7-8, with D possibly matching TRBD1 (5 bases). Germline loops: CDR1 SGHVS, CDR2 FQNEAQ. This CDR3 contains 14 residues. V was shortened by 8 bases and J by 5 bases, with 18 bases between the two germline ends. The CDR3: CASSPRQGGTEAFF. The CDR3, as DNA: TGTGCCAGCTCCCCCCGGCAGGGAGGGACTGAAGCTTTCTTT.

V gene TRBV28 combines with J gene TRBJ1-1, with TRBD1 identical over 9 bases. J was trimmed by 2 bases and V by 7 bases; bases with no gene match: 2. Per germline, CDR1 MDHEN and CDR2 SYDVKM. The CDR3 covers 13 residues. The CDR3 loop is CASTTGGNTEAFF. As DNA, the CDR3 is TGTGCCAGCACCACAGGGGGCAACACTGAAGCTTTCTTT.

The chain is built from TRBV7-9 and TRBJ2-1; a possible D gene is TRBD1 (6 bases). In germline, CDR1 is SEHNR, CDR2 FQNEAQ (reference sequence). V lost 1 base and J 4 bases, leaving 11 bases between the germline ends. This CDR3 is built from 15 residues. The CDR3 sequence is CASSLGTEAYNEQFF. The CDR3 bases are TGTGCCAGCAGCTTAGGGACAGAAGCATACAATGAGCAGTTCTTC.

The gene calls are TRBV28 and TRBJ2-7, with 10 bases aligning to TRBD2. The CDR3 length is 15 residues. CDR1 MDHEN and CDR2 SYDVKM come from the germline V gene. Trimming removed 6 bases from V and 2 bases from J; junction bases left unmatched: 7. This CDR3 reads CASRPSGGAAYEQYF. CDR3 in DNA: TGTGCCAGCAGGCCCAGCGGGGGGGCTGCCTACGAGCAGTACTTC.

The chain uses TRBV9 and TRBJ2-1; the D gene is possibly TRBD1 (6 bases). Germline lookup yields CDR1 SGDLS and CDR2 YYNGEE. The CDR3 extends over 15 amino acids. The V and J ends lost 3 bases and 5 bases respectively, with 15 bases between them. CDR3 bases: TGTGCCAGCAGCGCGACAGGCAGCCCGAACAATGAGCAGTTCTTC. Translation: CASSATGSPNNEQFF.